This TCR beta chain was identified in a study of T-cell reconstitution after alpha-beta-depleted transplantation in children. CDR3 length: 11 amino acids. The ends were cut back, 3 bases at V and 6 bases at J, with 6 bases in the middle. CDR1 DFQATT and CDR2 SNEGSKA come from the germline V gene (reference sequence). As it was prepared, the TCRbeta library received unique molecular identifiers. TCRdb recomputed calls from the PCR reads with MiXCR, one row per CDR3 protein. Of hundreds of thousands of distinct CDR3 sequences in the sample, 10% to 15% were seen once. This clonotype was counted at least ten times.

Sequences were derived from PBMCs, sampled from the stem cell graft. This sequence was found in a human donor who donated a stem cell graft to a child with Fanconi anemia. The J gene is TRBJ2-1, the V gene TRBV20-1, with unresolved D. CDR3 amino acids: CSASPLNEQFF. In nucleotides, the CDR3 is TGCAGTGCTAGCCCCCTCAATGAGCAGTTCTTC.